This T cell receptor beta chain is drawn from a study of shared clonotypes between healthy human individuals. In the study overall: Donors had three CD4 naive, three CD4 memory, two CD8 naive and one CD8 memory plate apiece.

Details on this clone: Its antigen is unidentified.

Germline V CDR1 and CDR2: SGHTA, FQGNSA. The length of the CDR3 is 16 residues. The J segment lost 6 bases and the V segment lost 6 bases, leaving 11 bases of the junction unmatched. Here immunoSEQ multiplex PCR was the method, and the copy in TCRdb shows in-frame clones only, minus some. Among 2,500,000 or so clones, 80% to 95% were seen once, and the ten largest hold around 0.4%. General study results and limits: Blood was the sole source, and tissue repertoires probably differ.

The chain joins TRBV7-2 to TRBJ1-4; 9 positions agree with TRBD1. This TCR was sampled from a man aged 18 to 30 in good health. Some clones in this sample may be carry-over from other donors' samples. Material: naive CD4+ T cells from PBMCs. Documented subset: CD45RA+ positively selected. CDR3 residues: CASRTTPGQGYEKLFF. The CDR3 coding sequence is TGTGCCAGCAGGACGACCCCGGGACAGGGATATGAAAAACTGTTTTTT. The full variable domain, completed using reference TRBV7-2 and TRBJ1-4, is GAGVSQSPSNKVTEKGKDVELRCDPISGHTALYWYRQSLGQGLEFLIYFQGNSAPDKSGLPSDRFSAERTGGSVSTLTIQRTQQEDSAVYLCASRTTPGQGYEKLFFGSGTQLSVL.